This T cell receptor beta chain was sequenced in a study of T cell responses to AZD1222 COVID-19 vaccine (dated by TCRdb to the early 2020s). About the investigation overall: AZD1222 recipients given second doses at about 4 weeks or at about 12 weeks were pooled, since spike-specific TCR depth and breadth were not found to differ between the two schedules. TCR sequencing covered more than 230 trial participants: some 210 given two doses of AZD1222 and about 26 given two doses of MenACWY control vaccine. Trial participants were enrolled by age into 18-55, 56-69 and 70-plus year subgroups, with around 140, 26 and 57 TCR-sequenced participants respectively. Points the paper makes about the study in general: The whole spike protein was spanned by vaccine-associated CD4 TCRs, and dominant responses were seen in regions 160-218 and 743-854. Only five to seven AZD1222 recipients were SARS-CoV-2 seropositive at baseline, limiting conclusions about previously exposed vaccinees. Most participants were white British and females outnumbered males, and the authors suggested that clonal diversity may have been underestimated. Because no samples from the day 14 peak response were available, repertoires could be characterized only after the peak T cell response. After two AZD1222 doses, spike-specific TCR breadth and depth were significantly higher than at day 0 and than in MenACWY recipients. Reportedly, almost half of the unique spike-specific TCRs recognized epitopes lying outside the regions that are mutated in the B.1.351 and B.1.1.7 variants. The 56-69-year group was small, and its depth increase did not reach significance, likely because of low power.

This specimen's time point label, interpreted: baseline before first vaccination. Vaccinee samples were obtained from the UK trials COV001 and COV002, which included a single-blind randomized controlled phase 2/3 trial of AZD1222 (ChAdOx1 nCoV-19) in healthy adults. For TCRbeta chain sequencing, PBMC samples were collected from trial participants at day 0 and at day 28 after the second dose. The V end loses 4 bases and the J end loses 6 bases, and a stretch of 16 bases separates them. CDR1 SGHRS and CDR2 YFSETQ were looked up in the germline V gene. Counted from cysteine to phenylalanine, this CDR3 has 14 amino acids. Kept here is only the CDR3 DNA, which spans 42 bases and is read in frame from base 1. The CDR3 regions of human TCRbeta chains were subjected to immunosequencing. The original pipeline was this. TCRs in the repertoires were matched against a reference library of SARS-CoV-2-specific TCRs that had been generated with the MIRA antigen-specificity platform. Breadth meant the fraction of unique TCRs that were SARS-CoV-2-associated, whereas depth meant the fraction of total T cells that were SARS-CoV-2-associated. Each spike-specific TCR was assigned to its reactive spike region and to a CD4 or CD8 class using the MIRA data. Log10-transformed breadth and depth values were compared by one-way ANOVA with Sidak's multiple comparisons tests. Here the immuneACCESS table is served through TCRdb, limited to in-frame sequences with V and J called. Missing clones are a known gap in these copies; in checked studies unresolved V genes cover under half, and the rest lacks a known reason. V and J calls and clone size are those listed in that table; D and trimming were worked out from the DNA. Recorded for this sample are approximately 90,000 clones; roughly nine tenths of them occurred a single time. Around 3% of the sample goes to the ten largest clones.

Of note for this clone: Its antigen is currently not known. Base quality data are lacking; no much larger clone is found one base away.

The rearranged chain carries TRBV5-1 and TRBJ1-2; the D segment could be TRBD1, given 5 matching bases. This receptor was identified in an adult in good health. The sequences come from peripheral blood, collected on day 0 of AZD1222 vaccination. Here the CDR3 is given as CASSLLTGTDGYTF. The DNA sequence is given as TGCGCCAGCAGCCTCCTCACCGGGACGGATGGCTACACCTTC.